Listed below are T cell receptor beta chains from one sample, sequenced in a study of shared clonotypes between healthy human individuals. This table comes from immunoSEQ multiplex PCR, and its TCRdb copy is limited to in-frame clones, with some not included. The sample lists hundreds of thousands of clones; around 95% were seen once. The source material was naive CD8+ T cells sorted from blood. These receptors all come from a woman aged 25 to 45 in good health. Each CDR3 is given with its conserved first and last residue. A D gene is named only where the DNA matches it firmly. Size is stated for part of the rows, as once, few or many counts, or as a class when the clone is expanded.

v_call: TRBV27
clone_size: .
j_call: TRBJ2-7
d_call: TRBD1
cdr3_aa: CASSPTQGQLYEQYF
cdr3_nt: TGTGCCAGCAGTCCCACCCAGGGACAGCTCTACGAGCAGTACTTC

v_call: TRBV7-9
clone_size: .
j_call: TRBJ2-1
d_call: TRBD2
cdr3_aa: CASSFGGSPSEQFF
cdr3_nt: TGTGCCAGCAGCTTTGGCGGGAGTCCTAGTGAGCAGTTCTTC

v_call: TRBV2
clone_size: .
j_call: TRBJ2-1
d_call: .
cdr3_aa: CASSVPWVKNFYNEQFF
cdr3_nt: TGTGCCAGCAGTGTCCCATGGGTCAAAAATTTCTACAATGAGCAGTTCTTC

v_call: TRBV27
clone_size: .
j_call: TRBJ1-1
d_call: .
cdr3_aa: CASQGGPEAFF
cdr3_nt: TGTGCCAGTCAGGGAGGACCTGAAGCTTTCTTT

v_call: TRBV7-6
clone_size: .
j_call: TRBJ1-3
d_call: .
cdr3_aa: CASSLVFGGEGNTIYF
cdr3_nt: TGTGCCAGCAGCTTAGTTTTTGGGGGCGAAGGAAACACCATATATTTT

v_call: TRBV7-9
clone_size: once
j_call: TRBJ1-5
d_call: .
cdr3_aa: CASGDGRNQPQHF
cdr3_nt: TGTGCCAGCGGGGACGGTCGTAATCAGCCCCAGCATTTT

v_call: TRBV11-2
clone_size: .
j_call: TRBJ1-3
d_call: .
cdr3_aa: CASSLTWGVTTGNTIYF
cdr3_nt: TGTGCCAGCAGCCTAACCTGGGGGGTCACAACCGGAAACACCATATATTTT

v_call: TRBV5-5
clone_size: .
j_call: TRBJ1-1
d_call: .
cdr3_aa: CASSFNRVMNTEAFF
cdr3_nt: TGTGCCAGCAGCTTTAACAGAGTCATGAACACTGAAGCTTTCTTT

v_call: TRBV29-1
clone_size: .
j_call: TRBJ2-7
d_call: .
cdr3_aa: CSVENRRAPNYEQYF
cdr3_nt: TGCAGCGTTGAAAACAGGAGGGCACCGAACTACGAGCAGTACTTC

v_call: TRBV2
clone_size: .
j_call: TRBJ2-7
d_call: TRBD2
cdr3_aa: CASRASGYEQYF
cdr3_nt: TGTGCCAGCAGGGCTAGCGGCTACGAGCAGTACTTC

v_call: TRBV2
clone_size: .
j_call: TRBJ1-2
d_call: .
cdr3_aa: CASSEGGGGYTF
cdr3_nt: TGTGCCAGCAGTGAAGGGGGGGGAGGCTACACCTTC

v_call: TRBV29-1
clone_size: .
j_call: TRBJ2-3
d_call: TRBD2
cdr3_aa: CSVEGLAGGPDTQYF
cdr3_nt: TGCAGCGTTGAGGGACTAGCGGGAGGGCCAGATACGCAGTATTTT

v_call: TRBV29-1
clone_size: .
j_call: TRBJ2-4
d_call: .
cdr3_aa: CSVSRVPGAENIQYF
cdr3_nt: TGCAGCGTCTCCCGGGTCCCAGGGGCAGAAAACATTCAGTACTTC

v_call: TRBV28
clone_size: .
j_call: TRBJ1-1
d_call: .
cdr3_aa: CASSLQVLNTEAFF
cdr3_nt: TGTGCCAGCAGTTTACAGGTTTTAAACACTGAAGCTTTCTTT